Each of the 22 T cell receptor beta chains below was sequenced from the same sample in a study of blood T cell repertoires in COVID-19. TCRdb keeps only in-frame clones here, not all; method: immunoSEQ multiplex PCR. The profile covers about 82,000 clones, with around 85% appearing a single time and about 18% taken by the ten largest. Sequenced sample: peripheral blood. The receptors were sampled from a man older than 75 with active or convalescent COVID-19.

J is TRBJ1-5 and V is TRBV28; TRBD1 might be the D (6 bases). Per germline, CDR1 MDHEN and CDR2 SYDVKM. V dropped 8 bases and J dropped 1 base, with 24 bases sitting between them. This CDR3 is 18 amino acids long. The CDR3 bases are TGTGCCAGCTGTCAGCGGGGGGGGGCTCTCCTAAGCAATCAGCCCCAGCATTTT. Translation: CASCQRGGALLSNQPQHF.

V and J are TRBV5-1 and TRBJ1-4; no clear D. The CDR3 is 15 amino acids. CDR1 is SGHRS, CDR2 YFSETQ, per germline. V lost 6 bases and J lost 5, with 17 bases in between. Here the CDR3 reads CASTHGRTGNEKLFF. The DNA for the CDR3 is TGCGCCAGCACCCACGGACGGACGGGAAATGAAAAACTGTTTTTT.

The chain joins TRBV5-1 to TRBJ2-1; maybe TRBD1 (6 bases). Trimming took 1 base from V and 0 from J, leaving 14 bases between them. This CDR3 spans 17 amino acids. CDR1 is SGHRS, CDR2 YFSETQ, per germline. The CDR3 DNA reads TGCGCCAGCAGCTTGCAGGGGACCAACTCCTCCTACAATGAGCAGTTCTTC. Translating it yields CASSLQGTNSSYNEQFF.

The chain has TRBV5-6 and TRBJ2-1; a possible D gene is TRBD2 (6 bases). Germline loops: CDR1 SGHDT, CDR2 YYEEEE. The CDR3 has 15 residues. V lost 4 bases and J 5 bases, leaving 16 bases between the germline ends. The CDR3 here is CASSHDLGGHNEQFF. The CDR3 DNA reads as TGTGCCAGCAGCCACGACCTCGGGGGACACAATGAGCAGTTCTTC.

The V call is TRBV11-2, the J call TRBJ1-1, with D possibly matching TRBD1 (6 bases). The ends were cut back, 1 base at V and 0 bases at J, with 9 bases in the middle. From germline, CDR1 is SGHAT and CDR2 FQNNGV. The CDR3 totals 15 residues. CDR3 nucleotides: TGTGCCAGCAGCTTAGGATACAGGGTGAACACTGAAGCTTTCTTT. This codes for CASSLGYRVNTEAFF.

This sequence joins TRBV5-1 and TRBJ1-6; 9 bases fit TRBD1. The ends lost 5 bases at V and 6 bases at J; junction bases unmatched: 6. The germline V gene encodes CDR1 SGHRS and CDR2 YFSETQ. The CDR3 runs 15 residues. Here the CDR3 reads CASSDRGVSNSPLHF. The CDR3, as DNA: TGCGCCAGCAGTGACAGGGGGGTGAGTAATTCACCCCTCCACTTT.

This clone came up a few times. The rearrangement uses TRBV11-2 and TRBJ1-2; D is ambiguous. CDR1 SGHAT and CDR2 FQNNGV come from the germline V gene. V shed 5 bases and J shed 6 bases, with 10 bases lying between them. This CDR3 has 12 residues. This CDR3 is CASSLGRNGYTF. Here the CDR3 DNA reads TGTGCCAGCAGCCTCGGCAGGAATGGCTACACCTTC.

The chain employs TRBV7-8 and TRBJ1-5, with 7 bases that match TRBD1. Trimming removed 4 bases from V and 4 bases from J; junction bases left unmatched: 7. The CDR3 consists of 15 residues. Per germline, CDR1 SGHVS and CDR2 FQNEAQ. The DNA for the CDR3 is TGTGCCAGCAGCTGGGGCTGGGACAGAAATCAGCCCCAGCATTTT. Protein: CASSWGWDRNQPQHF.

The chain joins TRBV11-3 to TRBJ2-1, with 9 positions matching TRBD2. V trimming: 5 bases; J trimming: 2 bases; junction bases outside the gene matches: 1. The CDR3 runs to 14 residues. The germline V gene has CDR1 SGHNT and CDR2 YENEEA. The CDR3 DNA reads as TGTGCCAGCAGCAGGACTAGCGCCTACAATGAGCAGTTCTTC. It specifies CASSRTSAYNEQFF.

The rearrangement uses TRBV7-9 and TRBJ2-1; tentative D call: TRBD2 (5 bases). Germline V CDR1 and CDR2: SEHNR, FQNEAQ (reference sequence). With 1 base removed from V and 0 bases from J, the gap between germline ends came to 19 bases. The CDR3 has 19 amino acids. The CDR3 spells CASSLVGGGSASSYNEQFF. CDR3 in DNA: TGTGCCAGCAGCTTAGTCGGTGGCGGGTCCGCCAGCTCCTACAATGAGCAGTTCTTC.

V and J are TRBV5-1 and TRBJ1-1; D is undetermined. This CDR3 spans 14 amino acids. The germline V and J ends were trimmed by 1 base and 5 bases, with 12 bases remaining between them. Germline V gene sequence: CDR1 SGHRS, CDR2 YFSETQ. The CDR3 DNA is TGCGCCAGCAGCTTGTTTAGGGCGGGTACTGAAGCTTTCTTT. It yields the protein CASSLFRAGTEAFF.

V gene TRBV19 combines with J gene TRBJ1-2; 7 nucleotides align to TRBD1. CDR1 is LNHDA and CDR2 is SQIVND in the germline V gene (reference sequence). Trimming cost V 7 bases and J 4 bases; bases outside gene matches: 12. The length of the CDR3 is 15 residues. This CDR3 reads CASTSGDSSGYGYTF. The CDR3 bases are TGTGCCAGTACCTCGGGGGACAGCTCGGGCTATGGCTACACCTTC.

The gene calls are TRBV9 and TRBJ2-3; the match to TRBD2 covers 10 bases. The germline V gene encodes CDR1 SGDLS and CDR2 YYNGEE. The CDR3 runs 16 residues. After removal of 0 bases from V and 3 bases from J, the junction contained 4 bases not matched to a gene. This CDR3 is CASSVAAGGPTDTQYF. In nucleotides, the CDR3 is TGTGCCAGCAGCGTAGCAGCGGGGGGGCCGACAGATACGCAGTATTTT.

There are a few counts of this clone. The chain links TRBV18 to TRBJ1-3; no firm D call. This CDR3 has 15 amino acids. V lost 3 bases, J lost 4 bases, and 13 bases lay in between. Germline CDR1 is KGHSH and CDR2 is LQKENI. CDR3 nucleotides: TGTGCCAGCTCACCTAGCCCCCCTGAGGGAAACACCATATATTTT. Translated: CASSPSPPEGNTIYF.

This rearrangement joins TRBV11-2 to TRBJ2-3, with D possibly matching TRBD1 (5 bases). V was pared by 7 bases and J by 3 bases, with 8 bases between. The CDR3 spans 12 residues. Per the germline V gene, CDR1 is SGHAT and CDR2 is FQNNGV. In nucleotides, the CDR3 is TGTGCCAGCAAGAAGGGGACAGATACGCAGTATTTT. Translated: CASKKGTDTQYF.

The gene calls are TRBV24-1 and TRBJ2-3; no reliable D call. Trimming removed 5 bases from V and 0 bases from J, with 11 bases in between. This CDR3 is built from 15 residues. Per the germline V gene, CDR1 is KGHDR and CDR2 is SFDVKD. CDR3 loop: CATSGSQASTDTQYF. CDR3 DNA: TGTGCCACCAGTGGATCGCAGGCTAGCACAGATACGCAGTATTTT.

V and J are TRBV19 and TRBJ1-1; TRBD1 matches at 7 bases. The CDR3 is 15 residues long. Trimming at V came to 4 bases and at J to 4 bases, leaving 9 bases not matched to a gene. The germline V gene encodes CDR1 LNHDA and CDR2 SQIVND (reference sequence). CDR3 nucleotide sequence: TGTGCCAGTAGTAGGTCTGAGGGGGCGCCCACTGAAGCTTTCTTT. This codes for CASSRSEGAPTEAFF.

This sequence joins TRBV5-4 and TRBJ1-5; possibly TRBD1 for D (5 bases). Germline V gene sequence: CDR1 SGHNT, CDR2 YYREEE (reference sequence). Trimming took 9 bases from V and 8 from J, leaving 15 bases between them. This CDR3 is 12 amino acids long. In DNA form, the CDR3 reads TGTGCCATGGGACTTTGGGGGGAGCCCCAGCATTTT. This codes for CAMGLWGEPQHF.

CDR3 sequence reads: CASSAERWDGYTF. As DNA, the CDR3 is TGTGCCAGCAGCGCGGAAAGATGGGATGGCTACACCTTC. The chain combines TRBV11-3 with TRBJ1-2; unclear D gene. V gave up 5 bases and J gave up 6 bases, with 13 bases separating them. The length of the CDR3 is 13 residues. Germline V gene lookup returns CDR1 SGHNT and CDR2 YENEEA.

The CDR3 DNA follows: TGTGCCAGTGCAGGGTGGGACAGGGGGAGGGAAAAACTGTTTTTT. This encodes CASAGWDRGREKLFF. This chain uses TRBV27 with TRBJ1-4; 11 positions agree with TRBD1. CDR1 is MNHEY and CDR2 is SMNVEV in the germline V gene (reference sequence). The CDR3 is 15 amino acids. Trimming cost V 9 bases and J 8 bases; bases outside gene matches: 11. The variable domain in full, with the rest retrieved from reference TRBV27 and TRBJ1-4, is EAQVTQNPRYLITVTGKKLTVTCSQNMNHEYMSWYRQDPGLGLRQIYYSMNVEVTDKGDVPEGYKVSRKEKRNFPLILESPSPNQTSLYFCASAGWDRGREKLFFGSGTQLSVL.

This clone is a singleton in its sample. The rearrangement uses TRBV5-6 and TRBJ1-6; the D is unclear. Trimming removed 4 bases at V and 7 bases at J, with 12 bases between. The CDR3 length is 14 residues. Germline values: CDR1 SGHDT, CDR2 YYEEEE. CDR3 protein: CASSRRGGNSPLHF. CDR3 DNA sequence: TGTGCCAGCAGCCGGCGCGGCGGAAATTCACCCCTCCACTTT.

This rearrangement joins TRBV3-1 (or the pseudogene TRBV3-2) to TRBJ2-3; D is ambiguous. Per the germline V gene, CDR1 is LGHDT and CDR2 is YNNKEL (reference sequence). CDR3 length: 15 residues. The V and J ends lost 0 bases and 5 bases respectively, with 12 bases between them. The CDR3 is CASSQDAPRRDTQYF. CDR3 DNA sequence: TGTGCCAGCAGCCAAGACGCCCCCCGGAGAGATACGCAGTATTTT.